A single T cell receptor beta chain is shown here with its context. This sample is drawn from a study of T cell changes during pregnancy in multiple sclerosis. Assay: immunoSEQ multiplex PCR; the TCRdb copy retains only in-frame clones and omits some. Here the sample spans about 100,000 clones, about 92% being singletons. The V gene end was trimmed by 1 base and the J gene end by 5 bases; junction bases not matched to a gene: 8. The length of the CDR3 is 17 residues. Germline values: CDR1 SGHTA, CDR2 FQGNSA. The receptor's source is a female donor with multiple sclerosis, enrolled in a pregnancy study. The rearrangement links TRBV7-2 to TRBJ2-5; TRBD1 agrees at 12 bases. The sequencing used peripheral blood, collected after pregnancy. The CDR3 nucleotides read TGTGCCAGCAGCTTAGGTCCCGGGACAGGGGGCGGTGAGACCCAGTACTTC. Protein: CASSLGPGTGGGETQYF.